The T cell receptor beta chain described here comes from a study of shared clonotypes between healthy human individuals. Broader study findings: In several donors, around 5% of naive CD4 clonotypes appeared in common.

Concerning this clone itself: Its antigen is undetermined.

Everyone who donated was a Caucasian adult who lived in Nashville, Tennessee. The CDR3 totals 16 residues. Germline V lookup: CDR1 LNHNV, CDR2 YYDKDF (reference sequence). Trimming took off 1 base at V and 0 bases at J, with 12 bases between the two ends. Sorted subsets were amplified in replicate PCRs using 200 ng DNA, tens of thousands of T cell genomes. The table came from immunoSEQ multiplex PCR; TCRdb's copy has only in-frame clones and leaves some out. The table shows 2.5 million or so clones, with about 92% occurring only once. The sequence was collected from a man aged 18 to 30 in good health. The source material was naive CD4+ T cells sorted from blood. The subset here: CD45RA+ positively selected. V is TRBV15 and J is TRBJ1-1; TRBD1 might be the D (5 bases). For the CDR3, the DNA is TGTGCCACCAGCAGAGTAGGGGCCCCCATGAACACTGAAGCTTTCTTT. Encoded protein: CATSRVGAPMNTEAFF.